This T cell receptor beta chain was profiled in a study of graft-versus-host responses after intestinal transplantation. Libraries were prepared by immunoSEQ multiplex PCR; TCRdb keeps only in-frame clonotypes and omits some of them. The sample holds more than 20,000 clones, approximately 87% seen once. On this clone: As yet, its antigen is unknown.

Points from the study as a whole: Early post-transplant HvG declines tracked with peak circulating GvH clone levels.

The junction had 4 bases not matched to a gene; V was cut back by 7 bases and J by 4 bases. The CDR3 is made up of 13 amino acids. Germline V gene lookup returns CDR1 MNHNY and CDR2 SVGAGI (reference sequence). J is TRBJ2-7 and V is TRBV6-6; 10 bases align to TRBD2. Material: PBMCs, obtained approximately 29 days after intestinal transplant. The source is a human patient who received an intestinal transplant, so some T cells may come from the graft donor. This CDR3 is CASTGAGGYEQYF. Written as DNA, the CDR3 is TGTGCCAGCACCGGAGCGGGAGGGTACGAGCAGTACTTC.